The 15 T cell receptor beta chains given below trace back to one sample, sequenced in a study of T cell responses to AZD1222 COVID-19 vaccine (dated by TCRdb to the early 2020s). To prepare the library, the immunoSEQ multiplex PCR assay was applied. What TCRdb holds here is the immuneACCESS table cut down to in-frame rearrangements. Part of the clones is not present; checked against another copy, under half of the missing clones reflect an unresolved V gene, and the others are unexplained. Here the sample has roughly 200,000 clones; around nine tenths occur a single time. The biggest ten clones account for roughly 4% of the sample. The intended sense of this specimen's time point label: about 28 days (+/-7) after the second vaccine dose. Interpreted using the paper, the treatment or condition label stands for: meningococcal conjugate vaccine given as trial control. The sample consisted of peripheral blood, taken 28 days after the second dose of the MenACWY control vaccine. The receptors derive from an adult who received the MenACWY meningococcal vaccine as a control.

The CDR3, as DNA: TGCAGCGTTATTGGAAAGCCCTCACAACGGGGCCTCAATGAGCAGTTCTTC. This gives the protein CSVIGKPSQRGLNEQFF. The J gene is TRBJ2-1, the V gene TRBV29-1; either TRBD1 or TRBD2 may fit D (5 bases each). CDR3 size: 17 residues. Trimming removed 5 bases at V and 6 bases at J, with 26 bases between. Per germline, CDR1 SQVTM and CDR2 ANQGSEA.

The rearrangement joins TRBV6-2 or TRBV6-3 to TRBJ1-2, with D tentatively TRBD1 (5 bases). V lost 0 bases and J lost 5, with 13 bases in between. Germline-derived CDR1 and CDR2 are MNHEY and SVGEGT. This CDR3 is 15 amino acids long. CDR3 sequence: CASSYSAGLGYGYTF. The CDR3 bases are TGTGCCAGCAGTTACTCGGCAGGGCTGGGATATGGCTACACCTTC.

The chain is built from TRBV11-2 and TRBJ2-2; TRBD1 aligns across 7 bases. The CDR3 spans 14 residues. Germline CDR1 reads SGHAT; CDR2 reads FQNNGV. V trimming: 2 bases; J trimming: 10 bases; junction bases outside the gene matches: 7. CDR3 DNA: TGTGCCAGCAGCTTAATTAGGGGGCGCGAGGAGCTGTTTTTT. Protein sequence: CASSLIRGREELFF. The full variable domain, its missing parts supplied by reference TRBV11-2 and TRBJ2-2, is EAGVAQSPRYKIIEKRQSVAFWCNPISGHATLYWYQQILGQGPKLLIQFQNNGVVDDSQLPKDRFSAERLKGVDSTLKIQPAKLEDSAVYLCASSLIRGREELFFGEGSRLTVL.

This clone was recorded only once. The junction shows a germline mismatch at one end, possibly a read error. This sample also contains other DNA sequences that code for the same CDR3. The chain combines TRBV27 with TRBJ1-2, with a possible D match to TRBD1 (5 bases). The CDR3 length is 13 residues. Germline V gene sequence: CDR1 MNHEY, CDR2 SMNVEV (reference sequence). The CDR3 nucleotides are TGTGCTAGCAGGCCAAGAGGCAGGGAGGGCTACACCTTC. Translation: CASRPRGREGYTF.

The table lists this clone with a count of one. J is TRBJ2-5 and V is TRBV10-3; D unclear. Germline assignment: CDR1 ENHRY and CDR2 SYGVKD. The CDR3 consists of 12 residues. Trimming removed 2 bases at V and 5 bases at J, with 6 bases between. The CDR3 nucleotides read TGTGCCATCAGTGAGGCGCGGGAGACCCAGTACTTC. Encoded protein: CAISEARETQYF.

DNA of the CDR3: TGTGCCACCAGCAGTGGGCTAGCGGGGAACACCGGGGAGCTGTTTTTT. Amino acids: CATSSGLAGNTGELFF. The rearrangement uses TRBV15 and TRBJ2-2; 8 bases fit TRBD2. The CDR3 totals 16 residues. The J segment lost 1 base and the V segment lost 3 bases, leaving 4 bases of the junction unmatched. Germline V lookup: CDR1 LNHNV, CDR2 YYDKDF (reference sequence).

V and J are TRBV11-1 and TRBJ1-6; no clear D. There are 13 residues in the CDR3. Trimming took off 5 bases at V and 5 bases at J, with 7 bases between the two ends. The germline V gene has CDR1 SGHAT and CDR2 FQDESV (reference sequence). The CDR3 loop is CASSPSDNSPLHF. Here the CDR3 DNA reads TGTGCCAGCAGCCCAAGTGATAATTCACCCCTCCACTTT.

The rearrangement joins TRBV19 to TRBJ1-1, with 7 positions matching TRBD1. This CDR3 spans 16 amino acids. J gave up 2 bases and V 6 bases, and 12 bases lay outside the gene matches. Germline V gene data show CDR1 as LNHDA and CDR2 as SQIVND (reference sequence). CDR3 residues: CASSWTGPFPNTEAFF. The CDR3 nucleotides are TGTGCCAGTAGCTGGACAGGCCCCTTCCCCAACACTGAAGCTTTCTTT. The entire variable domain, with the rest obtained from reference TRBV19 and TRBJ1-1, is as follows: DGGITQSPKYLFRKEGQNVTLSCEQNLNHDAMYWYRQDPGQGLRLIYYSQIVNDFQKGDIAEGYSVSREKKESFPLTVTSAQKNPTAFYLCASSWTGPFPNTEAFFGQGTRLTVV.

DNA for the CDR3: TGTGCCAGCAGTATCAGGGGGCTCATGAACACTGAAGCTTTCTTT. Translated, it gives CASSIRGLMNTEAFF. The gene calls are TRBV2 and TRBJ1-1, with 8 positions matching TRBD1. The CDR3 covers 15 residues. Looked up from germline, CDR1 is SNHLY and CDR2 is FYNNEI. V trimming: 5 bases; J trimming: 0 bases; junction bases outside the gene matches: 5.

This chain joins TRBV2 and TRBJ1-1; no reliable D call. V dropped 2 bases and J dropped 0 bases, with 10 bases sitting between them. The CDR3 covers 15 residues. Per germline, CDR1 SNHLY and CDR2 FYNNEI. The CDR3 DNA follows: TGTGCCAGCAGTGAATCCTCCAGTTTGAACACTGAAGCTTTCTTT. Protein: CASSESSSLNTEAFF.

This sequence joins TRBV4-2 and TRBJ2-7; maybe TRBD2 (6 bases). Germline assignment: CDR1 LGHNA and CDR2 YNFKEQ. Trimming removed 2 bases at V and 4 bases at J, with 15 bases between. The CDR3 is 15 residues long. The CDR3 coding sequence is TGTGCCAGCAGCCAACCCGGGACTCGGGGATACGAGCAGTACTTC. Its translation: CASSQPGTRGYEQYF.

J is TRBJ2-7 and V is TRBV7-3, with D maybe TRBD1 (6 bases). Trimming took 4 bases from V and 1 from J, leaving 11 bases between them. Germline V lookup: CDR1 SGHTA, CDR2 FQGTGA. This CDR3 has 14 residues. CDR3 coding DNA: TGTGCCAGCAGCTGGGGGCCTAAATCCTACGAGCAGTACTTC. This translates into CASSWGPKSYEQYF.

The chain employs TRBV3-1 (or the pseudogene TRBV3-2) and TRBJ1-2; D uncertain. This CDR3 comprises 13 residues. V shed 2 bases and J shed 4 bases, with 8 bases lying between them. Germline values: CDR1 LGHDT, CDR2 YNNKEL (reference sequence). The CDR3 spells CASSQKLSYGYTF. The CDR3, as DNA: TGTGCCAGCAGCCAAAAACTATCCTATGGCTACACCTTC.

The chain joins TRBV7-2 to TRBJ2-7; perhaps TRBD1 as D (5 bases). The CDR3 is 17 amino acids. The germline V and J ends were trimmed by 1 base and 0 bases, with 16 bases remaining between them. Germline CDR1 SGHTA, CDR2 FQGNSA. The CDR3 sequence: CASSLVGPGHLSYEQYF. DNA of the CDR3: TGTGCCAGCAGCTTAGTGGGGCCCGGACACCTCTCCTACGAGCAGTACTTC.

The chain has TRBV7-3 and TRBJ2-1; D is uncertain. The CDR3 has 14 residues. Germline values: CDR1 SGHTA, CDR2 FQGTGA. The V end lost 2 bases, the J end lost 4 bases, and 9 bases lay between the germline ends. CDR3 region: CASSLGVRYNEQFF. The CDR3 DNA reads as TGTGCCAGCAGCTTAGGGGTGAGGTACAATGAGCAGTTCTTC.